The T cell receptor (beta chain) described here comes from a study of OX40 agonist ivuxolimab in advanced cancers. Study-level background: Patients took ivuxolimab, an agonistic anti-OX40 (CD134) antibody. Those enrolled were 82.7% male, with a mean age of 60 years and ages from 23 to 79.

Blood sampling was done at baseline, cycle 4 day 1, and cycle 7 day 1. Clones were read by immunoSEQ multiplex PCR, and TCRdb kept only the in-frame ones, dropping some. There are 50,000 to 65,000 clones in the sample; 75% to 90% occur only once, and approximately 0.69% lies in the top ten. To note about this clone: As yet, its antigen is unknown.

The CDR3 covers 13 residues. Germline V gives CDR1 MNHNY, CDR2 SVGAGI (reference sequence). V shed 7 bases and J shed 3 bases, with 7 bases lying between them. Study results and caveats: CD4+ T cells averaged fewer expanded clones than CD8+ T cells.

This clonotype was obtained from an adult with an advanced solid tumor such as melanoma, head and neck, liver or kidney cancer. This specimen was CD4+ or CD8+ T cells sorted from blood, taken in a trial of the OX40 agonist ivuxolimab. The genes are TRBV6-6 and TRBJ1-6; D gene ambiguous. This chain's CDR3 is CASKGSYNSPLHF. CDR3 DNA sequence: TGTGCCAGCAAGGGCAGCTATAATTCACCCCTCCACTTT.